One sample yielded the 18 T cell receptor beta chains listed below, sequenced in a study of identical twins. Via MiXCR, TCRdb re-called the 5' RACE reads, giving one row per CDR3 protein. The sample gives nearly 650,000 distinct CDR3 sequences, about 7.6% of which show up once; 1.6% is in the top ten. The same specimen was also included in a second study, on yellow fever vaccine responses in identical twins.

The sample taken for sequencing was PBMCs. These receptors were obtained from a woman aged 18-35 years in good health.

The chain recombines TRBV27 with TRBJ2-1; D unclear. CDR3 size: 13 residues. Trimming cost V 2 bases and J 8 bases, with 10 bases left between them. Germline values: CDR1 MNHEY, CDR2 SMNVEV (reference sequence). The CDR3 loop is CASSLGRLDEQFF. CDR3 nucleotide sequence: TGTGCCAGCAGTTTAGGAAGGTTGGATGAGCAGTTCTTC.

J is TRBJ2-3 and V is TRBV6-1; 7 bases agree with TRBD2. V dropped 7 bases and J dropped 0; count of bases not matched to a gene: 19. The CDR3 covers 19 residues. Germline-derived CDR1 and CDR2 are MNHNS and SASEGT. CDR3 in DNA: TGTGCCAGCACCCCCGTTTTCCGGGAGGTACCACCTAGCACAGATACGCAGTATTTT. Residues: CASTPVFREVPPSTDTQYF.

This clonotype occurred many times. The rearrangement joins TRBV28 to TRBJ2-7, with D uncertain. Trimming pared 2 bases from V and 7 bases from J, leaving 24 bases between. CDR3 length: 17 residues. From germline, CDR1 is MDHEN and CDR2 SYDVKM. CDR3 in amino acids: CASSLGVFRLSTLEQYF. The CDR3 nucleotides are TGTGCCAGCAGTTTAGGGGTTTTTCGGTTGTCTACGTTGGAGCAGTACTTC.

V is TRBV2 and J is TRBJ2-3, with 14 bases aligning to TRBD2. CDR3 length equals 16 residues. Germline V gene lookup returns CDR1 SNHLY and CDR2 FYNNEI. V lost 6 bases and J lost 4; bases outside the gene matches: 6. This chain's CDR3 is CASRTSGRAGADTQYF. DNA for the CDR3: TGTGCCAGCAGGACTAGCGGGAGGGCCGGGGCAGATACGCAGTATTTT.

In this sample, this clonotype turned up a few times. The V call is TRBV7-9, the J call TRBJ2-7, with D hard to call. V lost 8 bases and J 1 base, leaving 12 bases between the germline ends. CDR1 is SEHNR, CDR2 FQNEAQ, per germline (reference sequence). There are 13 residues in the CDR3. As DNA, the CDR3 is TGTGCCAGCCAGGACGGGCCTTCCTACGAGCAGTACGTC. This encodes CASQDGPSYEQYV.

The table lists this clonotype with a few counts. The V gene is TRBV4-1, the J gene TRBJ2-7; 9 nucleotides line up with TRBD2. CDR3 size: 16 residues. CDR1 and CDR2 from the germline V gene are MGHRA and YSYEKL. V lost 0 bases and J lost 6; bases outside the gene matches: 9. The CDR3 here is CASSQDAGGRGREQYF. CDR3 sequence (DNA): TGCGCCAGCAGCCAAGATGCGGGCGGGAGGGGCCGCGAGCAGTACTTC.

The chain couples TRBV25-1 to TRBJ2-1, with a weak D call TRBD2 (6 bases). CDR3 length: 13 residues. Per germline, CDR1 MGHDK and CDR2 SYGVNS. The V end was cut by 6 bases, the J end by 9 bases, with 15 bases between. In DNA, the CDR3 is TGTGCCAGCAGCGGAGGGTACGGGGGTGAGCAGTTCTTC. This codes for CASSGGYGGEQFF.

This chain joins TRBV5-1 and TRBJ2-1; a weak D match, TRBD1 (5 bases). V was clipped by 5 bases and J by 7 bases, with 10 bases between them. This CDR3 is 12 amino acids long. CDR1 is SGHRS and CDR2 is YFSETQ in the germline V gene. DNA for the CDR3: TGCGCCAGCAGACCCCAGGGTAATGAGCAGTTCTTC. It codes for CASRPQGNEQFF.

This clonotype showed up many times. The genes are TRBV12-3 or TRBV12-4 and TRBJ2-2; 11 bases are shared with TRBD1. Germline trimming cut 9 bases from V and 7 bases from J; bases unmatched to any gene: 10. This CDR3 has 15 residues. The CDR3 sequence is CASDTGQGVGGELFF. The CDR3 DNA follows: TGTGCCAGTGACACGGGACAGGGGGTTGGCGGGGAGCTGTTTTTT.

This clonotype has only a few counts. This chain uses TRBV20-1 with TRBJ1-1, with D possibly being TRBD1 (5 bases). The V gene lost 6 bases and the J gene lost 1 base, with 15 bases spanning the gap. Per germline, CDR1 DFQATT and CDR2 SNEGSKA (reference sequence). The CDR3 is 14 amino acids. The CDR3 DNA follows: TGCAGTGCGCCGGGGCAGGGATCGAACACTGAAGCTTTCTTT. Its translation is CSAPGQGSNTEAFF.

V usage is TRBV20-1 and J usage is TRBJ1-5; unclear D gene. Germline lookup yields CDR1 DFQATT and CDR2 SNEGSKA (reference sequence). The ends were cut back, 0 bases at V and 7 bases at J, with 10 bases in the middle. The CDR3 runs to 13 residues. CDR3 in DNA: TGCAGTGCTAGAGATCCCCAAGGGCAGCCCCAGCATTTT. Encoded protein: CSARDPQGQPQHF.

This clonotype was seen a few times. V and J are TRBV4-1 and TRBJ2-2, with 9 bases fitting TRBD1. J was trimmed by 4 bases and V by 1 base; bases with no gene match: 7. Per germline, CDR1 MGHRA and CDR2 YSYEKL. The CDR3 runs to 17 residues. CDR3 DNA sequence: TGCGCCAGCAGCCAAGGCGGGACAGGGTCGATCACCGGGGAGCTGTTTTTT. Translating gives CASSQGGTGSITGELFF.

This clonotype has more than one count but fewer than ten. The chain has TRBV20-1 and TRBJ2-5; no definite D call. The CDR3 contains 15 residues. The ends were cut back, 0 bases at V and 4 bases at J, with 15 bases in the middle. Germline CDR1 and CDR2: DFQATT and SNEGSKA (reference sequence). The DNA for the CDR3 is TGCAGTGCTAGAGACCCGGGTCGGAAGACAGAGACCCAGTACTTC. It is translated as CSARDPGRKTETQYF.

The chain is built from TRBV4-1 and TRBJ2-3; no clear D gene. Germline CDR1 MGHRA, CDR2 YSYEKL. The CDR3 contains 15 residues. Deletions cut 0 bases from V and 1 base from J, with 8 bases between. The DNA of the CDR3 is TGCGCCAGCAGCCAAGATGGTTACCGCACAGATACGCAGTATTTT. This gives the protein CASSQDGYRTDTQYF.

This clonotype was counted only a few times. The DNA for the CDR3 is TGTGCCAGCAGTCCGCGGCTGGGAACGAACACCGGGGAGCTGTTTTTT. This codes for CASSPRLGTNTGELFF. This rearrangement joins TRBV27 to TRBJ2-2, with D hard to call. This CDR3 has 16 amino acids. Germline-derived CDR1 and CDR2 are MNHEY and SMNVEV (reference sequence). V was cut by 5 bases and J by 0 bases, with 13 bases left in between.

This clonotype was seen a handful of times. Germline is not matched at one junction end, which may reflect a read error. The chain combines TRBV20-1 with TRBJ2-7, with TRBD1 as a possible D gene (6 bases). Per the germline V gene, CDR1 is DFQATT and CDR2 is SNEGSKA (reference sequence). The CDR3 has 15 amino acids. CDR3 sequence reads: CCARDRIRGRYEQYF. CDR3 bases: TGCTGTGCTAGAGATCGTATCAGGGGACGCTACGAGCAGTACTTC.

The chain links TRBV11-3 to TRBJ2-7; D remains ambiguous. The CDR3 is 17 amino acids. Per the germline V gene, CDR1 is SGHNT and CDR2 is YENEEA. V gave up 5 bases and J gave up 0 bases, with 20 bases separating them. CDR3 nucleotide sequence: TGTGCCAGCAGCCCAAATCCCCAGGACGGCAACTCCTACGAGCAGTACGTC. It encodes CASSPNPQDGNSYEQYV.

At least ten counts were recorded for this clonotype. CDR3 in amino acids: CSVVWTGRTEAFF. DNA for the CDR3: TGCAGCGTTGTTTGGACAGGGCGGACTGAAGCTTTCTTT. The chain is built from TRBV29-1 and TRBJ1-1, with TRBD1 identical over 8 bases. This CDR3 region has 13 residues. Germline trimming cut 4 bases from V and 5 bases from J; bases unmatched to any gene: 6. Germline V gene lookup returns CDR1 SQVTM and CDR2 ANQGSEA.